The 32 T cell receptor beta chains given below trace back to one sample, sequenced in a study of blood T cell repertoires in COVID-19. TCRdb's copy holds only in-frame clones and misses some; the assay was immunoSEQ multiplex PCR. The sample carries about 360,000 clones, around four fifths recorded once. The sample was peripheral blood. The receptors were sampled from a man between 25 and 39 years old with active or convalescent COVID-19.

Written as DNA, the CDR3 is TGTGCCAGCAGTGAGAGTTTGGTGAGGAATCAGCCCCAGCATTTT. Encoded protein: CASSESLVRNQPQHF. V gene TRBV6-2 or TRBV6-3 combines with J gene TRBJ1-5; D call uncertain. CDR1 and CDR2 from the germline V gene are MNHEY and SVGEGT. The CDR3 sequence is 15 residues long. Trimming removed 5 bases from V and 4 bases from J, with 15 bases in between.

V is TRBV19 and J is TRBJ1-1; D remains unclear. Trimming shortened V by 2 bases and J by 1 base, and 2 bases separated the two germline ends. CDR3 size: 12 residues. Per the germline V gene, CDR1 is LNHDA and CDR2 is SQIVND (reference sequence). CDR3 coding DNA: TGTGCCAGTAGTATACAGAACACTGAAGCTTTCTTT. Amino acids: CASSIQNTEAFF.

The chain has TRBV7-9 and TRBJ1-2; tentative D call: TRBD1 (6 bases). CDR1 is SEHNR and CDR2 is FQNEAQ in the germline V gene (reference sequence). V was cut by 3 bases and J by 1 base, with 18 bases left in between. The CDR3 has 17 amino acids. In DNA, the CDR3 is TGTGCCAGCAGCTTCAACAGGGTCCCCAACCATAACTATGGCTACACCTTC. Protein: CASSFNRVPNHNYGYTF.

The rearrangement joins TRBV7-9 to TRBJ1-2; 9 nucleotides align to TRBD1. V shed 4 bases and J 8 bases; nucleotides not matched to a gene: 14. This CDR3 is built from 16 residues. The V gene's germline CDR1 is SEHNR and CDR2 FQNEAQ (reference sequence). CDR3 in amino acids: CASSWAGTGKGRGYTF. The CDR3 DNA sequence: TGTGCCAGCAGCTGGGCCGGGACAGGGAAGGGTCGGGGCTACACCTTC.

CDR3 residues: CSVRQAYGYTF. The CDR3 nucleotides read TGCAGCGTTAGACAGGCCTATGGCTACACCTTC. The chain is built from TRBV29-1 and TRBJ1-2; tentatively, D is TRBD1 (6 bases). Germline CDR1 is SQVTM and CDR2 is ANQGSEA. Trimming cost V 5 bases and J 4 bases, with 8 bases left between them. The CDR3 extends over 11 amino acids.

The rearrangement joins TRBV7-3 to TRBJ2-3, with TRBD2 identical over 8 bases. The CDR3 extends over 20 amino acids. The junction had 19 bases not matched to a gene; V was cut back by 4 bases and J by 1 base. Germline values: CDR1 SGHTA, CDR2 FQGTGA. CDR3 amino acids: CASSSRLGPRGAGGTDTQYF. The CDR3 nucleotides read TGTGCCAGCAGCTCGCGTTTAGGCCCTCGAGGAGCGGGGGGCACAGATACGCAGTATTTT. The full variable domain, rest sourced from reference TRBV7-3 and TRBJ2-3, is GAGVSQTPSNKVTEKGKYVELRCDPISGHTALYWYRQSLGQGPEFLIYFQGTGAADDSGLPNDRFFAVRPEGSVSTLKIQRTERGDSAVYLCASSSRLGPRGAGGTDTQYFGPGTRLTVL.

The rearrangement links TRBV9 to TRBJ1-1; perhaps TRBD1 as D (6 bases). Trimming took off 0 bases at V and 0 bases at J, with 15 bases between the two ends. There are 17 residues in the CDR3. Germline CDR1 reads SGDLS; CDR2 reads YYNGEE. In DNA, the CDR3 is TGTGCCAGCAGCGTAGGGGCAGGGGCCGCCCTGAACACTGAAGCTTTCTTT. Encoded protein: CASSVGAGAALNTEAFF. Full variable domain (remainder filled in from reference TRBV9 and TRBJ1-1): DSGVTQTPKHLITATGQRVTLRCSPRSGDLSVYWYQQSLDQGLQFLIQYYNGEERAKGNILERFSAQQFPDLHSELNLSSLELGDSALYFCASSVGAGAALNTEAFFGQGTRLTVV.

This clone was observed a few times. The gene calls are TRBV4-3 and TRBJ1-6; possible D gene TRBD1, 6 bases. Trimming removed 2 bases from V and 8 bases from J, with 16 bases in between. CDR1 and CDR2 (germline): LGHNA, YSLEER. CDR3 length: 16 residues. CDR3 bases: TGCGCCAGCAGCCAAAATCGTGCCAGGGGAGATTCACCCCTCCACTTT. Residues: CASSQNRARGDSPLHF.

This sequence joins TRBV25-1 and TRBJ1-2, with TRBD1 as a possible D gene (6 bases). CDR1 is MGHDK, CDR2 SYGVNS, per germline. The CDR3 has 12 residues. Trimming took off 6 bases at V and 14 bases at J, with 19 bases between the two ends. CDR3 loop: CASSSSRQVSTF. CDR3 coding DNA: TGTGCCAGCAGCAGTTCGAGACAGGTCTCTACCTTC.

The rearrangement joins TRBV9 to TRBJ2-1; 7 bases line up with TRBD2. The CDR3 length is 14 residues. The V gene end was trimmed by 0 bases and the J gene end by 8 bases; junction bases not matched to a gene: 5. Germline V gene sequence: CDR1 SGDLS, CDR2 YYNGEE. CDR3 DNA sequence: TGTGCCAGCAGCGTAGCGGGCGGGAGACATGAGCAGTTCTTC. Translation: CASSVAGGRHEQFF.

This chain uses TRBV13 with TRBJ2-1; the D gene is possibly TRBD2 (6 bases). Trimming shortened V by 5 bases and J by 8 bases, and 19 bases separated the two germline ends. Germline V gene lookup returns CDR1 PRHDT and CDR2 FYEKMQ (reference sequence). This CDR3 contains 15 residues. CDR3 nucleotides: TGTGCCAGCAGCCCCCTCCCGGGGCCTAGCGATGAGCAGTTCTTC. It is translated as CASSPLPGPSDEQFF. Full variable domain (missing parts from reference TRBV13 and TRBJ2-1): AAGVIQSPRHLIKEKRETATLKCYPIPRHDTVYWYQQGPGQDPQFLISFYEKMQSDKGSIPDRFSAQQFSDYHSELNMSSLELGDSALYFCASSPLPGPSDEQFFGPGTRLTVL.

This rearrangement joins TRBV16 to TRBJ2-3, with 7 bases that match TRBD1. Germline V gene data show CDR1 as KGHSY and CDR2 as FQNENV. V dropped 8 bases and J dropped 6; count of bases not matched to a gene: 20. This CDR3 has 17 residues. CDR3 in DNA: TGTGCCAGCGCACTCTCTAAGATGGCTACGACAGGGGATACGCAGTATTTT. Amino acid sequence: CASALSKMATTGDTQYF. The whole variable domain, filled in from reference TRBV16 and TRBJ2-3, reads GEEVAQTPKHLVRGEGQKAKLYCAPIKGHSYVFWYQQVLKNEFKFLISFQNENVFDETGMPKERFSAKCLPNSPCSLEIQATKLEDSAVYFCASALSKMATTGDTQYFGPGTRLTVL.

The chain carries TRBV6-2 or TRBV6-3 and TRBJ1-6; 7 nucleotides agree with TRBD1. J was trimmed by 9 bases and V by 3 bases; bases with no gene match: 17. The CDR3 length is 18 residues. Germline V CDR1 and CDR2: MNHEY, SVGEGT. The CDR3 sequence: CASSYGSGRGGDGSPLHF. The CDR3 region has the DNA TGTGCCAGCAGTTATGGAAGTGGTCGAGGGGGCGATGGTTCACCCCTCCACTTT.

Here the CDR3 reads CASRGQSYEQYF. The CDR3 DNA reads TGTGCCAGCAGGGGACAGTCCTACGAGCAGTACTTC. The chain recombines TRBV12-3 or TRBV12-4 with TRBJ2-7; TRBD1 aligns across 7 bases. The CDR3 is 12 amino acids. Germline trimming cut 6 bases from V and 1 base from J; bases unmatched to any gene: 0.

The rearrangement uses TRBV24-1 and TRBJ1-1; perhaps TRBD1 as D (5 bases). Trimming stripped 2 bases from V and 4 bases from J, with 13 bases between. Germline-derived CDR1 and CDR2 are KGHDR and SFDVKD. CDR3 length: 15 residues. The CDR3 loop is CATSDSWGLSTEAFF. As DNA, the CDR3 is TGTGCCACCAGTGATTCGTGGGGACTGAGCACTGAAGCTTTCTTT.

The J gene is TRBJ2-3, the V gene TRBV10-3; 12 bases align to TRBD2. The germline gives CDR1 ENHRY, CDR2 SYGVKD. The CDR3 consists of 16 residues. V trimming: 6 bases; J trimming: 0 bases; junction bases outside the gene matches: 4. CDR3 sequence: CAISEGTSGSTDTQYF. The DNA for the CDR3 is TGTGCCATCAGCGAAGGGACTAGCGGGAGCACAGATACGCAGTATTTT.

The CDR3 reads CASSDTVNTEAFF. CDR3 nucleotides: TGTGCCAGCAGCGATACAGTGAACACTGAAGCTTTCTTT. This chain connects TRBV7-3 to TRBJ1-1; D not resolved. The CDR3 spans 13 residues. V was shortened by 5 bases and J by 0 bases, with 7 bases between the two germline ends. Germline CDR1 is SGHTA and CDR2 is FQGTGA. The full variable domain, rest sourced from reference TRBV7-3 and TRBJ1-1, is GAGVSQTPSNKVTEKGKYVELRCDPISGHTALYWYRQSLGQGPEFLIYFQGTGAADDSGLPNDRFFAVRPEGSVSTLKIQRTERGDSAVYLCASSDTVNTEAFFGQGTRLTVV.

The CDR3 coding sequence is TGTGCCAGCAGCCTTTACAGGGGGCAGGTTGAGGCTGGAAACACCATATATTTT. Its protein product is CASSLYRGQVEAGNTIYF. The chain couples TRBV5-6 to TRBJ1-3; 9 bases are shared with TRBD1. The ends lost 4 bases at V and 2 bases at J; junction bases unmatched: 13. CDR1 and CDR2 (germline): SGHDT, YYEEEE. This CDR3 has 18 amino acids.

For this clone: At one end the junction does not follow the germline gene, possibly because of a read error. This chain joins TRBV5-1 and TRBJ1-1, with a weak D call TRBD1 (5 bases). The V gene's germline CDR1 is SGHRS and CDR2 YFSETQ. The CDR3 loop spans 15 amino acids. CDR3 residues: CASSSGGARNAEAFF. The CDR3 nucleotides are TGCGCCAGCAGCTCGGGAGGGGCGAGGAACGCTGAAGCTTTCTTT. The full variable domain, its missing parts supplied by reference TRBV5-1 and TRBJ1-1, is KAGVTQTPRYLIKTRGQQVTLSCSPISGHRSVSWYQQTPGQGLQFLFEYFSETQRNKGNFPGRFSGRQFSNSRSEMNVSTLELGDSALYLCASSSGGARNAEAFFGQGTRLTVV.

This sequence joins TRBV10-3 and TRBJ2-3; D is unresolved. The CDR3 length is 15 residues. Trimming pared 2 bases from V and 0 bases from J, leaving 9 bases between. CDR1 is ENHRY and CDR2 is SYGVKD in the germline V gene. The CDR3 loop reads CAISEPVSSTDTQYF. CDR3 DNA: TGTGCCATCAGTGAGCCCGTTTCCAGCACAGATACGCAGTATTTT.

V and J are TRBV11-3 and TRBJ1-1; TRBD1 aligns across 7 bases. J was trimmed by 3 bases and V by 5 bases; bases with no gene match: 12. The germline CDR1 and CDR2 sequences are SGHNT and YENEEA. The CDR3 totals 16 residues. The CDR3 reads CASSPGTVLGDTEAFF. CDR3 in DNA: TGTGCCAGCAGCCCAGGGACAGTCCTAGGGGACACTGAAGCTTTCTTT.

The rearrangement joins TRBV2 to TRBJ2-7; 7 bases agree with TRBD1. This CDR3 has 14 amino acids. With V trimmed by 6 bases and J by 0 bases, 5 bases remained unmatched. The germline CDR1 and CDR2 sequences are SNHLY and FYNNEI. The CDR3 protein is CASSRDRSSYEQYF. In DNA, the CDR3 is TGTGCCAGCAGCCGGGACAGAAGCTCCTACGAGCAGTACTTC.

This chain joins TRBV28 and TRBJ1-4; TRBD1 aligns across 7 bases. The CDR3 is made up of 15 amino acids. The V and J ends lost 4 bases and 3 bases, in that order; junction bases with no gene match: 5. Per the germline V gene, CDR1 is MDHEN and CDR2 is SYDVKM. The CDR3 coding sequence is TGTGCCAGCAGTTCCTCGACAGGGCCTAATGAAAAACTGTTTTTT. Translating gives CASSSSTGPNEKLFF.

The chain employs TRBV6-2 or TRBV6-3 and TRBJ1-4; D gene uncertain. The CDR3 totals 15 residues. Germline CDR1 is MNHEY and CDR2 is SVGEGT. V shed 0 bases and J shed 4 bases, with 9 bases lying between them. For the CDR3, the DNA is TGTGCCAGCAGTTACTCAGGACGGGATAATGAAAAACTGTTTTTT. Residues: CASSYSGRDNEKLFF.

This clone has only a few counts. V usage is TRBV7-2 and J usage is TRBJ1-1; the D is unclear. Germline assignment: CDR1 SGHTA and CDR2 FQGNSA. V was cut by 7 bases and J by 4 bases, with 16 bases left in between. The CDR3 sequence is 14 residues long. CDR3 bases: TGTGCCAGCAAAAACCCTTCCAGGATCACTGAAGCTTTCTTT. It is translated as CASKNPSRITEAFF. The full variable domain, rest sourced from reference TRBV7-2 and TRBJ1-1, is GAGVSQSPSNKVTEKGKDVELRCDPISGHTALYWYRQSLGQGLEFLIYFQGNSAPDKSGLPSDRFSAERTGGSVSTLTIQRTQQEDSAVYLCASKNPSRITEAFFGQGTRLTVV.

This clone was recorded at least ten times. V usage is TRBV4-1 and J usage is TRBJ2-7; TRBD2 matches at 9 bases. CDR1 MGHRA and CDR2 YSYEKL come from the germline V gene. Unmatched junction bases numbered 6, after V lost 1 base and J lost 2 bases. The CDR3 totals 16 residues. The CDR3 DNA reads TGCGCCAGCAGCCAAGTAGCGGGGGTCACTACCTACGAGCAGTACTTC. Protein product: CASSQVAGVTTYEQYF.

The chain uses TRBV7-2 and TRBJ1-2, with 10 bases identical to TRBD1. The CDR3 contains 13 residues. V shed 5 bases, J shed 8 bases, and the junction held 5 bases outside the gene matches. CDR1 SGHTA and CDR2 FQGNSA come from the germline V gene. As DNA, the CDR3 is TGTGCCAGCAGCCAGGACAGGGGGAGAGGCTACACCTTC. Amino acid sequence: CASSQDRGRGYTF.

The chain recombines TRBV7-2 with TRBJ1-5; a weak D match, TRBD1 (5 bases). CDR3 length: 14 residues. CDR1 is SGHTA and CDR2 is FQGNSA in the germline V gene. The V end lost 1 base, the J end lost 6 bases, and 10 bases lay between the germline ends. The CDR3 DNA is TGTGCCAGCAGCTTAGGAGGGGAGGGTCAGCCCCAGCATTTT. This encodes CASSLGGEGQPQHF.

For the CDR3, the DNA is TGTGCCAGCAGCCTTAGCGGGAGAGGGTACGAGCAGTACTTC. Amino acid sequence: CASSLSGRGYEQYF. The chain recombines TRBV7-6 with TRBJ2-7; 9 nucleotides match TRBD2. This CDR3 is 14 amino acids long. Germline V gene lookup returns CDR1 SGHVS and CDR2 FNYEAQ. V shed 5 bases, J shed 4 bases, and the junction held 6 bases outside the gene matches.

This clone has just one count. This rearrangement joins TRBV4-1 to TRBJ1-4, with 10 nucleotides matching TRBD1. The CDR3 spans 15 residues. The junction had 5 bases not matched to a gene; V was cut back by 2 bases and J by 8 bases. The V gene's germline CDR1 is MGHRA and CDR2 YSYEKL. The CDR3 region is CASSQFGTGEEKLFF. In DNA form, the CDR3 reads TGCGCCAGCAGCCAATTTGGGACAGGGGAAGAAAAACTGTTTTTT.

In its sample, this clone was seen once. The chain combines TRBV2 with TRBJ2-3; TRBD1 matches at 9 bases. Trimming took 10 bases from V and 4 from J; bases not matched to a gene: 9. From germline, CDR1 is SNHLY and CDR2 FYNNEI. The CDR3 extends over 14 amino acids. Written as DNA, the CDR3 is TGTGCCACCACCGGGGACAGGGTTTCAGATACGCAGTATTTT. Protein: CATTGDRVSDTQYF. The complete variable domain, with remaining parts taken from reference TRBV2 and TRBJ2-3, reads EPEVTQTPSHQVTQMGQEVILRCVPISNHLYFYWYRQILGQKVEFLVSFYNNEISEKSEIFDDQFSVERPDGSNFTLKIRSTKLEDSAMYFCATTGDRVSDTQYFGPGTRLTVL.

This clone has a single count. V and J are TRBV6-2 or TRBV6-3 and TRBJ2-1; a weak D match, TRBD2 (5 bases). The CDR3 runs 12 residues. Germline V lookup: CDR1 MNHEY, CDR2 SVGEGT. Trimming cost V 5 bases and J 9 bases, with 11 bases left between them. The CDR3 here is CASSPGVVEQFF. CDR3 sequence (DNA): TGTGCCAGCAGTCCCGGGGTGGTTGAGCAGTTCTTC.